This T cell receptor beta chain stems from a study of T-cell memory formation after mild COVID-19. At the level of the study: TCR clusters mostly belonged to single donors. Findings and limits, study-wide: Proof of SARS-CoV-2 specificity was absent for the second-wave clones that crested on day 37. Mostly located in CM and EM were contracting CD4+ clones, with contracting CD8+ clones located in EMRA.

MiXCR, applied by TCRdb to the 5' RACE reads, yields one record per CDR3 protein. The sample lists roughly 600,000 distinct CDR3 sequences, roughly 18% seen once, with 12% in the top ten. This clonotype was seen a handful of times. As yet, its antigen is unknown. The CDR3 loop spans 17 amino acids. CDR1 SEHNR and CDR2 FQNEAQ come from the germline V gene (reference sequence). Trimming removed 4 bases at V and 7 bases at J, with 22 bases between. V usage is TRBV7-9 and J usage is TRBJ1-4; D is perhaps TRBD1 (6 bases). The receptor comes from an adult woman who had mild COVID-19 (a few samples of this study predate the infection). Cell type and time point are not known. Sequences were obtained from PBMCs or a T cell subset sorted from them (not recorded which). DNA of the CDR3: TGTGCCAGCAGCTCAACCCCCGGGACACGGGAGGGTGAAAAACTGTTTTTT. Protein sequence: CASSSTPGTREGEKLFF. Supplemented by reference TRBV7-9 and TRBJ1-4, the full variable domain reads DTGVSQNPRHKITKRGQNVTFRCDPISEHNRLYWYRQTLGQGPEFLTYFQNEAQLEKSRLLSDRFSAERPKGSFSTLEIQRTEQGDSAMYLCASSSTPGTREGEKLFFGSGTQLSVL.